This T cell receptor beta chain was observed in a study of Graves' ophthalmopathy and Graves' hyperthyroidism. General study points: With around 69% sensitivity and more than 72% specificity, the model predicted ophthalmopathy progression. Between ophthalmopathy and stable hyperthyroidism, a 13-signature model drew a separation with 87.88% sensitivity and 81.08% specificity. Among thyroid clonotypes expanded above 0.001 frequency, most also appeared in blood.

This clonotype was found many times. The target antigen is unknown. The sequenced template was RNA, covering the TCR beta CDR3 region. First-round RT-PCR with HTBI primers preceded a second-round multiplex PCR. TCRdb called the multiplex PCR reads again in MiXCR, with one record for every CDR3 protein. The sample records approximately 540,000 distinct CDR3 sequences, approximately 37% being singletons. Germline V lookup: CDR1 WSHSY, CDR2 SAAADI. The CDR3 is 13 residues long. V lost 3 bases and J lost 1, with 6 bases in between. Sequenced sample: peripheral blood or thyroid tissue (not recorded which). The V gene is TRBV10-2, the J gene TRBJ1-1; D remains ambiguous. The clonotype was recovered from an adult man with Graves' hyperthyroidism. This CDR3 reads CASSDVRNTEAFF. CDR3 sequence (DNA): TGCGCCAGCAGTGACGTGAGGAACACTGAAGCTTTCTTT.